Sequencing of this T cell receptor beta chain was carried out in a study of CD8 T cells in ankylosing spondylitis. General study results and limits: Reportedly, disease-linked clones are significantly enriched in ankylosing spondylitis patients' matched synovial fluid. Clones linked to disease, bearing a CD8+ phenotype, were relatively rare in peripheral blood. Blood from ankylosing spondylitis patients appeared to carry a characteristic roughly 8-variant TCR beta motif. Some motif variants had been reported before (in reactive arthritis synovial fluid and blood).

To note about this clonotype: Its specificity is not known.

The CDR3 is 19 residues long. Per germline, CDR1 MNHEY and CDR2 SVGAGI. V shed 0 bases and J 0 bases; nucleotides not matched to a gene: 13. Quantitative molecular-barcoded 5'-RACE generated the TCR beta libraries. Each CDR3 protein is one row after TCRdb ran MiXCR on the 5' RACE reads. Among around 390,000 distinct CDR3 sequences, about a fifth were seen once, and the ten largest hold approximately 16%. The sample taken for sequencing was blood, either unsorted or a sorted T cell fraction (not recorded which). This chain uses TRBV6-5 with TRBJ1-1; 7 bases agree with TRBD1. The origin of this receptor is a male donor with ankylosing spondylitis. CDR3 loop: CASSYSGRTGWGMNTEAFF. The CDR3 bases are TGTGCCAGCAGTTACTCCGGTCGGACAGGATGGGGTATGAACACTGAAGCTTTCTTT.